This section outlines one TCR beta chain sequence together with its context. The V gene lost 8 bases and the J gene lost 6 bases, with 14 bases spanning the gap. The CDR3 runs to 12 residues. CDR1 is MNHEY and CDR2 is SVGAGI in the germline V gene. The sample comes from a study of shared T cell receptors in the human thymus. TCRdb's copy holds only in-frame clones and misses some; the assay was immunoSEQ multiplex PCR. Counted here are roughly 700,000 clones, around 87% occurring once; the ten biggest clones make up 0.01%. The data also belong to a second study, concerning human thymus T cells. Per that paper: Resections were taken during corrective heart surgery, and the thymus tissue came from these. Thymic and blood repertoires seemed to favor certain V and J genes. Unrelated individuals were reported by related research to share highly overlapping thymic repertoires.

Sample: thymocytes. The TCR comes from a boy under two years old with a congenital heart defect. V and J are TRBV6-5 and TRBJ2-7, with D possibly TRBD2 on 7 matching bases. CDR3 amino acids: CASASRGGEQYF. CDR3 sequence (DNA): TGTGCCAGCGCTAGTAGGGGGGGCGAGCAGTACTTC.